A single sample is the source of the 30 T cell receptor beta chains below, sequenced in a study of T cell responses to AZD1222 COVID-19 vaccine. TCRdb's table, derived via immunoSEQ multiplex PCR, lists solely in-frame clones and lacks some. This table holds around 160,000 clones, 85% to 95% found once. This specimen consisted of peripheral blood, obtained on day 0 of AZD1222 vaccination. All receptors come from an adult in good health.

Written as DNA, the CDR3 is TGCGCCAGCAGCTTGGAAGGAGCCCCTAACAATGAGCAGTTCTTC. This translates into CASSLEGAPNNEQFF. The chain is built from TRBV5-1 and TRBJ2-1; D not resolved. The CDR3 runs 15 residues. Trimming removed 0 bases from V and 5 bases from J, with 12 bases in between. The germline gives CDR1 SGHRS, CDR2 YFSETQ. The whole variable domain, filled in from reference TRBV5-1 and TRBJ2-1, reads KAGVTQTPRYLIKTRGQQVTLSCSPISGHRSVSWYQQTPGQGLQFLFEYFSETQRNKGNFPGRFSGRQFSNSRSEMNVSTLELGDSALYLCASSLEGAPNNEQFFGPGTRLTVL.

This chain uses TRBV27 with TRBJ2-1; 7 nucleotides line up with TRBD2. With V trimmed by 6 bases and J by 15 bases, 11 bases remained unmatched. Per the germline V gene, CDR1 is MNHEY and CDR2 is SMNVEV (reference sequence). The CDR3 runs to 12 residues. Here the CDR3 DNA reads TGTGCCAGCAGCCTAGGGGCGGGAGTTGTGTTCTTC. Residues: CASSLGAGVVFF.

This CDR3 reads CASSPPRARGYEQYF. For the CDR3, the DNA is TGTGCCAGCAGCCCCCCCCGGGCTCGAGGCTACGAGCAGTACTTC. The chain joins TRBV9 to TRBJ2-7; D is unclear. V shed 4 bases and J shed 3 bases, with 17 bases lying between them. The CDR3 runs 15 residues. Germline V CDR1 and CDR2: SGDLS, YYNGEE.

The rearrangement links TRBV27 to TRBJ1-2; TRBD1 might be the D (5 bases). This CDR3 comprises 12 residues. Per the germline V gene, CDR1 is MNHEY and CDR2 is SMNVEV (reference sequence). V was cut by 8 bases and J by 8 bases, with 15 bases left in between. The CDR3 here is CASQRPSGGYTF. Here the CDR3 DNA reads TGTGCCAGCCAAAGACCCTCAGGGGGCTACACCTTC.

The V call is TRBV11-2, the J call TRBJ2-3, with a weak D call TRBD2 (6 bases). Germline loops: CDR1 SGHAT, CDR2 FQNNGV. This CDR3 region has 13 residues. Trimming stripped 5 bases from V and 5 bases from J, with 11 bases between. The CDR3 nucleotides read TGTGCCAGCAGCCCTCCCGGGGGAGATACGCAGTATTTT. Translated, it gives CASSPPGGDTQYF. The full variable domain, completed using reference TRBV11-2 and TRBJ2-3, is EAGVAQSPRYKIIEKRQSVAFWCNPISGHATLYWYQQILGQGPKLLIQFQNNGVVDDSQLPKDRFSAERLKGVDSTLKIQPAKLEDSAVYLCASSPPGGDTQYFGPGTRLTVL.

The chain carries TRBV30 and TRBJ1-1; D may be TRBD1 (6 bases). In germline, CDR1 is GTSNPN, CDR2 SVGIG (reference sequence). The CDR3 has 15 residues. Trimming took off 0 bases at V and 0 bases at J, with 11 bases between the two ends. In DNA form, the CDR3 reads TGTGCCTGGAGTGTACGCGACAGGATGAACACTGAAGCTTTCTTT. Protein: CAWSVRDRMNTEAFF.

This clone was detected only once. V gene TRBV5-1 combines with J gene TRBJ2-5; D is unclear. The CDR3 spans 15 residues. Looked up from germline, CDR1 is SGHRS and CDR2 is YFSETQ. V shed 4 bases and J shed 1 base, with 14 bases lying between them. The CDR3 loop reads CASSPTPGVQETQYF. CDR3 DNA: TGCGCCAGCAGCCCCACCCCAGGAGTCCAAGAGACCCAGTACTTC. Variable domain in full (rest from reference TRBV5-1 and TRBJ2-5): KAGVTQTPRYLIKTRGQQVTLSCSPISGHRSVSWYQQTPGQGLQFLFEYFSETQRNKGNFPGRFSGRQFSNSRSEMNVSTLELGDSALYLCASSPTPGVQETQYFGPGTRLLVL.

The genes are TRBV19 and TRBJ1-6; D unclear. Germline V gene sequence: CDR1 LNHDA, CDR2 SQIVND (reference sequence). The CDR3 sequence is 12 residues long. V gave up 7 bases and J gave up 9 bases, with 10 bases separating them. The CDR3 is CASTNSGSPLHF. In DNA form, the CDR3 reads TGTGCCAGTACGAATTCTGGTTCACCCCTCCACTTT.

The chain employs TRBV10-3 and TRBJ1-1; D is unresolved. CDR1 is ENHRY and CDR2 is SYGVKD in the germline V gene. The CDR3 length is 13 residues. V lost 8 bases and J 3 bases, leaving 13 bases between the germline ends. CDR3 loop: CAIEPGPYTEAFF. The CDR3, as DNA: TGTGCCATCGAACCGGGTCCCTACACTGAAGCTTTCTTT.

V is TRBV2 and J is TRBJ1-2, with a tentative D call TRBD1 (5 bases). V lost 11 bases and J 9 bases, leaving 7 bases between the germline ends. The CDR3 contains 8 residues. The germline V gene encodes CDR1 SNHLY and CDR2 FYNNEI. The CDR3 reads CAGGSYTF. The CDR3 DNA sequence: TGTGCCGGGGGGAGCTACACCTTC.

This chain joins TRBV5-1 and TRBJ2-1, with 9 bases identical to TRBD2. The germline V gene has CDR1 SGHRS and CDR2 YFSETQ. There are 15 residues in the CDR3. J gave up 10 bases and V 1 base, and 9 bases lay outside the gene matches. CDR3 protein: CASSLRLADSGEQFF. The CDR3 DNA follows: TGCGCCAGCAGCTTGAGACTAGCGGACTCAGGGGAGCAGTTCTTC.

J is TRBJ1-4 and V is TRBV12-5, with TRBD1 identical over 7 bases. Germline loops: CDR1 LGHNT, CDR2 FRNRAP. This CDR3 comprises 13 residues. V lost 8 bases to trimming and J lost 0 bases; unmatched junction nucleotides: 0. The CDR3 region has the DNA TGTGCTAGTCAGGGGGCAACTAATGAAAAACTGTTTTTT. As protein: CASQGATNEKLFF.

The rearrangement links TRBV7-8 to TRBJ1-2, with a tentative D call TRBD1 (5 bases). The V end lost 5 bases, the J end lost 8 bases, and 21 bases lay between the germline ends. This CDR3 has 15 amino acids. Looked up from germline, CDR1 is SGHVS and CDR2 is FQNEAQ. CDR3 DNA: TGTGCCAGCAGCCCCATGATGGGGGTATTGATGGGCTACACCTTC. Translating it yields CASSPMMGVLMGYTF.

The chain has TRBV12-3 or TRBV12-4 and TRBJ1-3; no clear D gene. V was cut by 1 base and J by 5 bases, with 6 bases left in between. The CDR3 consists of 13 residues. CDR3 nucleotide sequence: TGTGCCAGCAGTTTAGAGGGCCGAAACACCATATATTTT. Protein sequence: CASSLEGRNTIYF.

The rearrangement joins TRBV14 to TRBJ2-1, with 7 bases lining up with TRBD2. Germline V lookup: CDR1 SGHDN, CDR2 FVKESK. CDR3 length: 14 amino acids. V lost 4 bases and J lost 9; bases outside the gene matches: 9. The CDR3 protein is CASSPHTSVGEQFF. The CDR3 region has the DNA TGTGCCAGCAGCCCGCACACTAGCGTGGGTGAGCAGTTCTTC.

The V and J genes are TRBV28 and TRBJ2-3; D is possibly TRBD1 (5 bases). Trimming removed 7 bases at V and 2 bases at J, with 16 bases between. The CDR3 loop spans 15 amino acids. Germline-derived CDR1 and CDR2 are MDHEN and SYDVKM. The chain's CDR3 is CASIPIDSTTDTQYF. CDR3 nucleotides: TGTGCCAGCATCCCGATCGACAGCACCACAGATACGCAGTATTTT.

The chain recombines TRBV29-1 with TRBJ2-2; the D is unclear. V was pared by 4 bases and J by 7 bases, with 10 bases between. CDR1 SQVTM and CDR2 ANQGSEA come from the germline V gene. The CDR3 spans 12 residues. The CDR3 bases are TGCAGCGTTGTTGATCATGGCGGGGAGCTGTTTTTT. Its translation: CSVVDHGGELFF.

The chain combines TRBV5-1 with TRBJ1-1; 8 bases match TRBD1. This CDR3 has 14 amino acids. Unmatched junction bases numbered 4, after V lost 0 bases and J lost 6 bases. CDR1 is SGHRS, CDR2 YFSETQ, per germline. The CDR3 bases are TGCGCCAGCAGCTTGGGGACAGGGACGGCTGAAGCTTTCTTT. This encodes CASSLGTGTAEAFF.

The chain employs TRBV6-1 and TRBJ1-6; no clear D. Deletions cut 2 bases from V and 5 bases from J, with 7 bases between. CDR1 is MNHNS and CDR2 is SASEGT in the germline V gene. The CDR3 covers 14 residues. CDR3 loop: CASSENSDNSPLHF. In DNA form, the CDR3 reads TGTGCCAGCAGTGAAAATTCGGATAATTCACCCCTCCACTTT.

The chain links TRBV5-4 to TRBJ2-3; perhaps TRBD1 as D (7 bases). This CDR3 spans 13 amino acids. Trimming pared 4 bases from V and 4 bases from J, leaving 10 bases between. Germline-derived CDR1 and CDR2 are SGHNT and YYREEE (reference sequence). The CDR3 nucleotides are TGTGCCAGCAGCCGCGGGACAGCAGATACGCAGTATTTT. Protein product: CASSRGTADTQYF.

The rearrangement joins TRBV20-1 to TRBJ2-2, with TRBD2 matching 9 bases. Germline V gene data show CDR1 as DFQATT and CDR2 as SNEGSKA (reference sequence). This CDR3 is 15 amino acids long. Losses at the gene ends were 3 bases for V and 5 bases for J; bases not matched to a gene: 7. The CDR3 is CSASTGTSTTGELFF. CDR3 DNA: TGCAGTGCTAGTACCGGGACTAGCACAACCGGGGAGCTGTTTTTT.

This chain links TRBV27 with TRBJ1-5; perhaps TRBD1 as D (5 bases). Germline lookup yields CDR1 MNHEY and CDR2 SMNVEV (reference sequence). Trimming took off 4 bases at V and 14 bases at J, with 12 bases between the two ends. The CDR3 spans 11 residues. CDR3 nucleotides: TGTGCCAGCAGTTCGGGGCTTTTAGAGCATTTT. Its translation: CASSSGLLEHF.

This clone showed up just a few times. This chain connects TRBV6-4 to TRBJ2-2; 8 positions match TRBD2. The J segment lost 4 bases and the V segment lost 5 bases, leaving 0 bases of the junction unmatched. CDR1 and CDR2 from the germline V gene are MRHNA and SNTAGT. The CDR3 totals 13 residues. CDR3 region: CASSSGSTGELFF. CDR3 nucleotides: TGTGCCAGCAGTAGCGGGAGCACCGGGGAGCTGTTTTTT.

The chain recombines TRBV5-1 with TRBJ1-1, with D uncertain. Trimming left V 0 bases short and J 1 base short, with 7 bases between. CDR1 is SGHRS, CDR2 YFSETQ, per germline. This CDR3 contains 14 residues. CDR3 protein: CASSLEVENTEAFF. The CDR3, as DNA: TGCGCCAGCAGCTTGGAGGTTGAGAACACTGAAGCTTTCTTT.

This clone came up once. This chain joins TRBV4-1 and TRBJ2-1, with D possibly matching TRBD1 (6 bases). Germline loops: CDR1 MGHRA, CDR2 YSYEKL. The CDR3 covers 18 residues. Trimming cost V 1 base and J 6 bases, with 22 bases left between them. CDR3 amino acids: CASSQGGVIGEGVNEQFF. CDR3 nucleotides: TGCGCCAGCAGCCAAGGTGGAGTTATCGGAGAGGGGGTCAATGAGCAGTTCTTC.

V gene TRBV7-3 combines with J gene TRBJ2-6; no clear D. This CDR3 has 16 residues. Per the germline V gene, CDR1 is SGHTA and CDR2 is FQGTGA. Trimming removed 5 bases at V and 0 bases at J, with 11 bases between. CDR3 loop: CASSQTALSGANVLTF. The DNA of the CDR3 is TGTGCCAGCAGCCAGACTGCCCTCTCTGGGGCCAACGTCCTGACTTTC.

The chain combines TRBV4-1 with TRBJ1-5; maybe TRBD1 (5 bases). Trimming left V 0 bases short and J 7 bases short, with 16 bases between. The CDR3 is 16 residues long. CDR1 is MGHRA and CDR2 is YSYEKL in the germline V gene. The CDR3: CASSQEPGNFGQPQHF. The CDR3 nucleotides read TGCGCCAGCAGCCAAGAACCAGGGAACTTCGGGCAGCCCCAGCATTTT.

The chain carries TRBV19 and TRBJ1-1; 8 bases fit TRBD1. Trimming cost V 5 bases and J 1 base; bases outside gene matches: 0. The CDR3 is 13 amino acids. CDR1 is LNHDA and CDR2 is SQIVND in the germline V gene (reference sequence). CDR3 sequence (DNA): TGTGCCAGTAGTGGACAGGGGAACACTGAAGCTTTCTTT. This sequence encodes CASSGQGNTEAFF.

The CDR3 DNA sequence: TGTGCCAGCCCAGGTAAACTTAAGACCTCCTACAATGAGCAGTTCTTC. Its protein is CASPGKLKTSYNEQFF. The chain couples TRBV11-3 to TRBJ2-1; D gene ambiguous. Germline V gene lookup returns CDR1 SGHNT and CDR2 YENEEA. This CDR3 comprises 16 residues. V lost 8 bases and J 0 bases, leaving 17 bases between the germline ends.

This clone has only a few counts. The genes are TRBV19 and TRBJ2-1; 12 positions agree with TRBD2. The CDR3 sequence is 19 residues long. Germline CDR1 and CDR2: LNHDA and SQIVND (reference sequence). V gave up 3 bases and J gave up 8 bases; unmatched junction bases: 17. Written as DNA, the CDR3 is TGTGCCAGTAGTATTTCAAGGGGGCAACTAGCGGGAGGCAGGTATGAGCAGTTCTTC. It encodes CASSISRGQLAGGRYEQFF.